The present TCR beta chain was sequenced within a study of blood T cell repertoires in COVID-19. This clone was seen more than once but under ten times. Losses at the gene ends were 7 bases for V and 0 bases for J; bases not matched to a gene: 12. Looked up from germline, CDR1 is SGHRS and CDR2 is YFSETQ. The CDR3 sequence is 17 residues long. Clones were read by immunoSEQ multiplex PCR, and TCRdb kept only the in-frame ones, dropping some. Among about 160,000 clones listed, more than 60% were seen once. This TCR came from a man between 70 and 80 years old with acute or convalescent COVID-19. This chain uses TRBV5-1 with TRBJ2-7; TRBD2 matches at 11 bases. Material: peripheral blood. The CDR3 spells CASRRFSGRALSYEQYF. In DNA form, the CDR3 reads TGCGCCAGCCGTCGATTTAGCGGGAGGGCCCTCTCCTACGAGCAGTACTTC.